What follows are 8 T cell receptor beta chains derived from one specimen sequenced in a study of CD4 and CD8 cells across lung adenocarcinoma regions. TCRdb redid the calling of the PCR reads with MiXCR, one entry per CDR3 protein. The table shows 12,000 or so distinct CDR3 sequences, with about 50% occurring only once. Sequenced sample: CD8+ T cells from the center of a lung tumor. These receptors were taken from a female donor with lung adenocarcinoma. The CD4 and CD8 labels of this study may be unreliable.

Concerning this clonotype: The junction does not match germline at one end; this may be a read error. This chain links TRBV6-5 with TRBJ2-3; possibly TRBD1 or TRBD2 for D (5 bases each). The V gene's germline CDR1 is MNHEY and CDR2 SVGAGI. The CDR3 runs 16 residues. CDR3 region: CASTFAGAGSTGTQFF. The CDR3 DNA reads as TGTGCCAGCACTTTCGCCGGGGCAGGGAGCACAGGTACGCAGTTTTTT.

On this clonotype: Since a much larger clone is just one base distant, this may be a read error. The CDR3 region is CTSSFLAGVANEQFF. The DNA for the CDR3 is TGTACCAGCAGCTTTTTAGCGGGGGTGGCAAATGAGCAGTTCTTC. This chain joins TRBV7-2 and TRBJ2-1; 9 nucleotides match TRBD2. Germline V lookup: CDR1 SGHTA, CDR2 FQGNSA. This CDR3 is built from 15 residues. Germline trimming cut 3 bases from V and 7 bases from J; bases unmatched to any gene: 7.

This clonotype was recorded many times. This sequence joins TRBV27 and TRBJ1-2; D call uncertain. The germline V gene has CDR1 MNHEY and CDR2 SMNVEV (reference sequence). This CDR3 has 15 amino acids. The V end lost 5 bases, the J end lost 6 bases, and 19 bases lay between the germline ends. The chain's CDR3 is CASSVRLGLWDGYTF. Written as DNA, the CDR3 is TGTGCCAGCAGTGTGAGGTTGGGGTTGTGGGATGGCTACACCTTC.

This chain connects TRBV25-1 to TRBJ2-5, with 7 bases identical to TRBD1. The CDR3 loop spans 14 amino acids. Germline trimming cut 0 bases from V and 2 bases from J; bases unmatched to any gene: 0. Germline V lookup: CDR1 MGHDK, CDR2 SYGVNS. Here the CDR3 DNA reads TGTGCCAGCAGTGAATACAGGGGGCAAGAGACCCAGTACTTC. Protein sequence: CASSEYRGQETQYF.

The chain is built from TRBV10-2 and TRBJ2-1; D not resolved. The V end lost 1 base, the J end lost 10 bases, and 8 bases lay between the germline ends. The CDR3 is 12 amino acids. Germline V CDR1 and CDR2: WSHSY, SAAADI. The CDR3 loop is CASSEYSPEQFF. The CDR3 DNA reads TGCGCCAGCAGTGAGTATAGCCCCGAGCAGTTCTTC.

Regarding this clonotype: The junction does not match germline at one end; this may be a read error. This chain links TRBV6-1 with TRBJ2-4, with D tentatively TRBD1 or TRBD2 (5 bases each). The germline CDR1 and CDR2 sequences are MNHNS and SASEGT. This CDR3 spans 20 amino acids. In DNA form, the CDR3 reads TGTGCCAGCACGGTTTTCTGCGGGCTCTCGGGGCGGCGGGCCAAAAACATGCAGTACTTC. Translation: CASTVFCGLSGRRAKNMQYF.

The chain has TRBV7-2 and TRBJ1-5, with D perhaps matching TRBD1 (5 bases). Trimming removed 1 base from V and 1 base from J, with 8 bases in between. CDR3 length equals 15 residues. Germline values: CDR1 SGHTA, CDR2 FQGNSA. The CDR3 DNA sequence: TGTGCCAGCAGCTTAGTTTCAGGGAGCAATCAGCCCCAGCATTTT. This sequence encodes CASSLVSGSNQPQHF.

The V gene is TRBV6-1, the J gene TRBJ2-3; 11 positions match TRBD1. Germline assignment: CDR1 MNHNS and CDR2 SASEGT. Unmatched junction bases numbered 7, after V lost 6 bases and J lost 2 bases. The CDR3 spans 16 residues. Here the CDR3 reads CASSDGQGAHTDTQYF. In DNA, the CDR3 is TGTGCCAGCAGCGACGGACAGGGGGCCCACACAGATACGCAGTATTTT.